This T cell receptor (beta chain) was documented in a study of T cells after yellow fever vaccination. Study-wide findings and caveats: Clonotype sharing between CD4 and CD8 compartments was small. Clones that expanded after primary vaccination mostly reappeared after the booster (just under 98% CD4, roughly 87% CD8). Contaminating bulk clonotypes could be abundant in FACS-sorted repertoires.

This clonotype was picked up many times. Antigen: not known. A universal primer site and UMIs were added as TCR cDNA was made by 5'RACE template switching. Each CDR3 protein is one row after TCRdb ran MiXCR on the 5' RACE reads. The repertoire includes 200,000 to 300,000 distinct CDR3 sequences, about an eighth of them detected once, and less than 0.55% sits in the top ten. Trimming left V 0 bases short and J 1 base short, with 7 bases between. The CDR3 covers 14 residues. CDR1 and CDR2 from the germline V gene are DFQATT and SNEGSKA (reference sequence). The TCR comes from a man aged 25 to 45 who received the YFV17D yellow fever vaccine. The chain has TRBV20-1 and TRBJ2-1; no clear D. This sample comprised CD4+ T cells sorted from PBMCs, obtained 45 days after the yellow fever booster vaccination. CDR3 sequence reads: CSARDLVSYNEQFF. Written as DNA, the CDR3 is TGCAGTGCTAGAGATTTAGTATCCTACAATGAGCAGTTCTTC.